These T cell receptor beta chains were read from a single sample in a study of cytomegalovirus exposure and HLA in healthy donors. The assay was immunoSEQ multiplex PCR, and TCRdb's table has in-frame clones only and misses some. The table has tens of thousands of clones, around 66% seen once. Sequenced sample: PBMCs. Receptors were obtained from a male donor in good health and CMV-seropositive. The CDR3 runs from the conserved cysteine through the conserved F or W. The D gene is left open where the match is weak. Only some rows state a clone size, as once, few, many or a class for expanded clones.

size,V,D,J,CDR3,DNA
few,TRBV25-1,NA,TRBJ2-1,CASRIDNEQFF,TGTGCCAGCAGGATAGACAATGAGCAGTTCTTC
NA,TRBV6-6,TRBD2,TRBJ2-7,CASSSGLAGPYEQYF,TGTGCCAGCAGTTCCGGACTAGCGGGACCCTACGAGCAGTACTTC
NA,TRBV11-2,NA,TRBJ2-1,CASSLGEARTARFF,TGTGCCAGCAGCTTAGGAGAGGCGAGGACAGCTCGGTTCTTC
NA,TRBV4-1,TRBD2,TRBJ2-1,CASSQRLAGNNEQFF,TGCGCCAGCAGCCAAAGACTAGCGGGGAACAATGAGCAGTTCTTC
NA,TRBV5-8,TRBD1,TRBJ1-2,CASTLAGQGRLYGYTF,TGTGCCAGCACCTTAGCGGGACAGGGGAGACTCTATGGCTACACCTTC
NA,TRBV18,NA,TRBJ2-7,CASSVRDSSYEQYF,TGTGCCAGCTCAGTCCGAGACAGCTCCTACGAGCAGTACTTC
NA,TRBV5-5,TRBD1,TRBJ1-2,CASSFDRDSAIYYGYTF,TGTGCCAGCAGCTTTGACCGGGACAGCGCAATTTACTATGGCTACACCTTC
NA,TRBV5-1,NA,TRBJ1-1,CASTDSGGNTEAFF,TGCGCCAGCACAGATTCGGGGGGGAACACTGAAGCTTTCTTT
NA,TRBV7-2,TRBD1,TRBJ1-3,CASSLVQGLGNTIYF,TGTGCCAGCAGCTTAGTACAGGGGCTGGGAAACACCATATATTTT
NA,TRBV6-5,NA,TRBJ2-1,CASSYLAGPAGEQFF,TGTGCCAGCAGTTACCTTGCGGGGCCCGCCGGGGAGCAGTTCTTC
few,TRBV2,NA,TRBJ1-1,CASTKGGRTEEAFF,TGTGCCAGCACCAAGGGAGGGCGAACTGAAGAAGCTTTCTTT
NA,TRBV29-1,NA,TRBJ1-5,CSTITGSNQPQHF,TGCAGCACAATAACAGGGAGCAATCAGCCCCAGCATTTT
NA,TRBV7-8,NA,TRBJ1-1,CASSAGSMNTEAFF,TGTGCCAGCAGTGCAGGTTCTATGAACACTGAAGCTTTCTTT
few,TRBV5-4,NA,TRBJ1-4,CASSLQDEKLFF,TGTGCCAGCAGCTTGCAGGATGAAAAACTGTTTTTT
once,TRBV7-2,NA,TRBJ2-1,CASSLEMASNEQFF,TGTGCCAGCAGCTTAGAGATGGCTAGCAATGAGCAGTTCTTC
NA,TRBV18,NA,TRBJ2-2,CASSESGELFF,TGTGCCAGCTCCGAGTCCGGGGAGCTGTTTTTT
NA,TRBV5-1,TRBD1,TRBJ2-3,CASSDDRGRGDTQYF,TGCGCCAGCAGCGACGACAGGGGGCGCGGAGATACGCAGTATTTT
NA,TRBV7-2,NA,TRBJ1-1,CASSLRQNTEAFF,TGTGCCAGCAGCTTAAGACAGAACACTGAAGCTTTCTTT
NA,TRBV19,NA,TRBJ1-2,CASSTRRDWPYGYTF,TGTGCCAGTAGTACGCGCCGGGACTGGCCCTATGGCTACACCTTC
once,TRBV7-2,TRBD1,TRBJ1-5,CASSGDRDQPQHF,TGTGCCAGCAGCGGAGACAGGGACCAGCCCCAGCATTTT
NA,TRBV18,NA,TRBJ2-7,CASSPVASSPYEQYF,TGTGCCAGCTCACCAGTAGCAAGCTCGCCCTACGAGCAGTACTTC
NA,TRBV30,NA,TRBJ2-1,CAWSVLAGTYNEQFF,TGTGCCTGGAGTGTACTTGCGGGGACCTACAATGAGCAGTTCTTC
NA,TRBV11-2,TRBD1,TRBJ2-1,CASSLGRQGPYNEQFF,TGTGCCAGCAGCTTAGGCCGACAGGGGCCCTACAATGAGCAGTTCTTC
NA,TRBV5-1,TRBD1,TRBJ2-1,CASSLALLGGREQFF,TGCGCCAGCAGCCTGGCCCTACTAGGGGGCCGGGAGCAGTTCTTC
NA,TRBV7-9,NA,TRBJ1-1,CASSYSDTEAFF,TGTGCCAGCAGTTACAGTGACACTGAAGCTTTCTTT
NA,TRBV19,NA,TRBJ1-1,CASSIAAMNTEAFF,TGTGCCAGTAGTATTGCAGCGATGAACACTGAAGCTTTCTTT
NA,TRBV2,TRBD2,TRBJ2-7,CASSEAERGGFEQYF,TGTGCCAGCAGTGAAGCAGAACGGGGGGGTTTCGAGCAGTACTTC
once,TRBV19,TRBD1,TRBJ1-1,CASGTDWNTEAFF,TGTGCCAGTGGGACAGATTGGAACACTGAAGCTTTCTTT
NA,TRBV30,NA,TRBJ1-1,CAWSALLVTEAFF,TGTGCCTGGAGTGCCCTCTTAGTCACTGAAGCTTTCTTT
NA,TRBV6-4,NA,TRBJ2-2,CASSETDTGELFF,TGTGCCAGCAGTGAGACAGACACCGGGGAGCTGTTTTTT
once,TRBV27,TRBD2,TRBJ2-7,CASSLSGGNEQYF,TGTGCCAGCAGTTTATCGGGAGGGAACGAGCAGTACTTC
NA,TRBV14,TRBD1,TRBJ1-1,CASSLTGVTEAFF,TGTGCCAGCAGCCTCACAGGGGTAACTGAAGCTTTCTTT
NA,TRBV4-3,TRBD1,TRBJ2-1,CASSQVQGAGEQFF,TGCGCCAGCAGCCAAGTCCAGGGGGCAGGTGAGCAGTTCTTC
once,TRBV7-3,TRBD2,TRBJ2-3,CASSSSGRGDTQYF,TGTGCCAGCAGCAGTAGCGGGAGGGGAGATACGCAGTATTTT
NA,TRBV7-3,TRBD1,TRBJ1-1,CASSYKGQGCTEAFF,TGTGCCAGCAGCTATAAGGGACAGGGGTGCACTGAAGCTTTCTTT
NA,TRBV5-3,NA,TRBJ2-1,CSGSAGWSYNEQFF,TGTTCCGGGTCGGCAGGGTGGTCCTACAATGAGCAGTTCTTC
NA,TRBV9,TRBD2,TRBJ2-7,CASSVGREGIEQYF,TGTGCCAGCAGCGTAGGGCGGGAGGGTATCGAGCAGTACTTC
NA,TRBV6-4,TRBD1,TRBJ1-5,CASRGPGQSINQPQHF,TGTGCCAGCAGAGGTCCGGGACAGAGCATCAATCAGCCCCAGCATTTT
NA,TRBV27,TRBD1,TRBJ2-2,CASSHNRGNTGELFF,TGTGCCAGCAGTCATAACAGGGGTAACACCGGGGAGCTGTTTTTT
few,TRBV6-6,TRBD1,TRBJ1-1,CASKPGTGKPEAFF,TGTGCCAGCAAACCCGGGACAGGGAAACCTGAAGCTTTCTTT
few,TRBV5-1,TRBD1,TRBJ2-7,CASSLPGTGKTKEQYF,TGCGCCAGCAGCTTGCCCGGGACAGGGAAAACAAAAGAGCAGTACTTC
NA,TRBV10-3,TRBD1,TRBJ1-3,CAISERLGQGGNTIYF,TGTGCCATCAGTGAGCGTTTGGGACAGGGAGGAAACACCATATATTTT
once,TRBV7-9,TRBD1,TRBJ2-3,CASRHRGRGDTQYF,TGTGCCAGCAGGCACAGGGGGCGCGGAGATACGCAGTATTTT
NA,TRBV2,TRBD1,TRBJ2-7,CASSELGTGREQYF,TGTGCCAGCAGTGAACTTGGGACAGGGAGAGAGCAGTACTTC
NA,TRBV5-4,TRBD2,TRBJ2-5,CASSRRSGGPGTQYF,TGTGCCAGCAGCCGGCGGTCGGGGGGGCCCGGGACCCAGTACTTC
NA,TRBV4-1,NA,TRBJ2-5,CASSQVNLQETQYF,TGCGCCAGCAGCCAAGTTAACCTACAAGAGACCCAGTACTTC
NA,TRBV5-1,TRBD1,TRBJ2-5,CASRKDDRGARETQYF,TGCGCCAGCAGAAAAGATGACAGGGGAGCTCGGGAGACCCAGTACTTC
NA,TRBV12-5,NA,TRBJ2-7,CASGLDGSTYEQYF,TGTGCTAGTGGTTTGGACGGTTCCACCTACGAGCAGTACTTC
once,TRBV27,NA,TRBJ1-6,CASSRGHNSPLHF,TGTGCCAGCAGTCGCGGACACAATTCACCCCTCCACTTT
NA,TRBV4-1,TRBD2,TRBJ2-1,CASSQTGTSGSGDEQFF,TGCGCCAGCAGCCAAACGGGGACTAGCGGGAGCGGGGATGAGCAGTTCTTC
NA,TRBV5-1,TRBD2,TRBJ2-5,CASSSGSGGETQYF,TGCGCCAGCTCTAGCGGCTCGGGGGGAGAGACCCAGTACTTC
NA,TRBV7-8,TRBD2,TRBJ2-1,CASSRGGTVSSYNEQFF,TGTGCCAGCAGCCGGGGGGGAACCGTAAGCTCCTACAATGAGCAGTTCTTC
NA,TRBV15,TRBD2,TRBJ2-1,CATSRSGRGSYNEQFF,TGTGCCACCAGCAGGAGCGGGAGGGGATCCTACAATGAGCAGTTCTTC
few,TRBV21-1,NA,TRBJ2-7,CASSTTSGSTYEQYF,TGTGCCAGCAGCACCACTAGCGGGAGTACCTACGAGCAGTACTTC
NA,TRBV21-1,NA,TRBJ1-2,CASSTRESYGYTF,TGTGCCAGCAGCACCCGAGAGAGCTATGGCTACACCTTC
NA,TRBV9,NA,TRBJ2-1,CASSVEGSYNEQFF,TGTGCCAGCAGCGTAGAGGGGTCCTACAATGAGCAGTTCTTC
NA,TRBV10-3,NA,TRBJ2-3,CATQQGRDTSTDTQYF,TGTGCTACGCAACAAGGTCGGGACACGAGCACAGATACGCAGTATTTT
NA,TRBV10-3,TRBD1,TRBJ1-6,CAISIRDSSNSPLHF,TGTGCCATCAGTATTCGGGACAGCAGCAATTCACCCCTCCACTTT
NA,TRBV11-1,NA,TRBJ2-5,CASSFSPREVETQYF,TGTGCCAGCAGCTTTTCCCCGAGGGAAGTGGAGACCCAGTACTTC